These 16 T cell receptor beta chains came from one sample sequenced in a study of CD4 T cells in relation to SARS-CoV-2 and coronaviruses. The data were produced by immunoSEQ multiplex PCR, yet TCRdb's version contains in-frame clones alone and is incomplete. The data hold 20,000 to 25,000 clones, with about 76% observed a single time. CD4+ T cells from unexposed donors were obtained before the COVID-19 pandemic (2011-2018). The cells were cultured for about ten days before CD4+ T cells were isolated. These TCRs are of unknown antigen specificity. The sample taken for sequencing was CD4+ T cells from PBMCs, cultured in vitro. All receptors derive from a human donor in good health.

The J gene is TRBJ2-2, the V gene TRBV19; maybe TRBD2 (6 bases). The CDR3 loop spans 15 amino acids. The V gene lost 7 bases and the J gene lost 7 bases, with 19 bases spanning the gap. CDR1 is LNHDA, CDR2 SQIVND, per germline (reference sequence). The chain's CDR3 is CASTFIGTGGGELFF. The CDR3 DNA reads TGTGCCAGTACCTTCATCGGGACCGGGGGCGGGGAGCTGTTTTTT.

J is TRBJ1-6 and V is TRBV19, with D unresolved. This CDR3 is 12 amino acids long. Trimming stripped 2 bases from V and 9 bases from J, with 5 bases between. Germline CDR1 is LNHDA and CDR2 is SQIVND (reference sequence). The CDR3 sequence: CASSISVSPLHF. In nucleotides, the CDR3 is TGTGCCAGTAGTATATCCGTTTCACCCCTCCACTTT.

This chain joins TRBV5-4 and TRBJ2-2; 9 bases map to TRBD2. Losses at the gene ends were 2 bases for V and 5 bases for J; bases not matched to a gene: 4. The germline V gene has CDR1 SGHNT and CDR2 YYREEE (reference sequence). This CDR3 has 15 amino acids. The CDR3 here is CASSFGTSRTGELFF. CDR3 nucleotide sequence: TGTGCCAGCAGCTTCGGGACTAGCCGAACCGGGGAGCTGTTTTTT.

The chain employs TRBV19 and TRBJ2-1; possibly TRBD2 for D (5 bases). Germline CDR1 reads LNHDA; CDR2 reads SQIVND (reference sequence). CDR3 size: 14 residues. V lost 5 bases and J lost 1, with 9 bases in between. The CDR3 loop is CASSVLASYNEQFF. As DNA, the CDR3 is TGTGCCAGTAGTGTTTTAGCGTCCTACAATGAGCAGTTCTTC.

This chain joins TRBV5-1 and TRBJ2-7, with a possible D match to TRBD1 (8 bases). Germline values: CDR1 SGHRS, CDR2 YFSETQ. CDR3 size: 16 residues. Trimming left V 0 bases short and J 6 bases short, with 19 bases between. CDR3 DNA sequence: TGCGCCAGCAGCTTGGCCGGAACAGCGGGGACAGGCGAGCAGTACTTC. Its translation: CASSLAGTAGTGEQYF.

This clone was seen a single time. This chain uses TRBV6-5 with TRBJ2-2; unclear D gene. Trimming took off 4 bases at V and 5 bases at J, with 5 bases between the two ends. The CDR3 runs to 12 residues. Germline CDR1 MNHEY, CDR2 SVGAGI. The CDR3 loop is CASSSVTGELFF. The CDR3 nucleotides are TGTGCCAGCAGTTCGGTTACCGGGGAGCTGTTTTTT.

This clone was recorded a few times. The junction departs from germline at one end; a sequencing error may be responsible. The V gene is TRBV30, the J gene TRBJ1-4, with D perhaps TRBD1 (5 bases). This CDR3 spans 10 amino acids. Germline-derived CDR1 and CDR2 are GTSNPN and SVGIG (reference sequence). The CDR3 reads CAWRGGKTPF. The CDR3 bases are TGTGCCTGGAGGGGGGGGAAAACCCCCTTT. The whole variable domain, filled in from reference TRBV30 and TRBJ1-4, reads SQTIHQWPATLVQPVGSPLSLECTVEGTSNPNLYWYRQAAGRGLQLLFYSVGIGQISSEVPQNLSASRPQDRQFILSSKKLLLSDSGFYLCAWRGGKTPFGSGTQLSVL.

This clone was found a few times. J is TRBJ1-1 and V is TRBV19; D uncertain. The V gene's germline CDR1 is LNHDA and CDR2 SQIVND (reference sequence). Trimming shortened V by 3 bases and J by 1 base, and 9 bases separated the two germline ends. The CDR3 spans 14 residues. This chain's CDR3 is CASSIFEGNTEAFF. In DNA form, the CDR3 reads TGTGCCAGTAGTATTTTTGAGGGGAACACTGAAGCTTTCTTT.

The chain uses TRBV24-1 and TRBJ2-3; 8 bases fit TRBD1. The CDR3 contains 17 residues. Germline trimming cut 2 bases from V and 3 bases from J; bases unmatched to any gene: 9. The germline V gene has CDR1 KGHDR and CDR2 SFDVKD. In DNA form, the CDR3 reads TGTGCCACCAGTGATTACCAGGGGGCGATCGTAACAGATACGCAGTATTTT. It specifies CATSDYQGAIVTDTQYF.

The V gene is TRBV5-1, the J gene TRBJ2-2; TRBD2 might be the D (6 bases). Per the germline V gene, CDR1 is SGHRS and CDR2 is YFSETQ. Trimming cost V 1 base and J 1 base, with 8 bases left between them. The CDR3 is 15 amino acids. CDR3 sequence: CASSLPGVNTGELFF. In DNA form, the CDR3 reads TGCGCCAGCAGCTTGCCGGGGGTGAACACCGGGGAGCTGTTTTTT.

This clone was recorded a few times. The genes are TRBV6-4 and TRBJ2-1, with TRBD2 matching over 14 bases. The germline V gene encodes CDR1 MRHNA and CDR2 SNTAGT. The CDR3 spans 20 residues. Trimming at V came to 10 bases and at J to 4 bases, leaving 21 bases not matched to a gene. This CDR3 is CATPSEGRLAGGPDYNEQFF. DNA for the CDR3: TGTGCCACCCCGTCCGAGGGTCGACTAGCGGGAGGGCCGGATTACAATGAGCAGTTCTTC.

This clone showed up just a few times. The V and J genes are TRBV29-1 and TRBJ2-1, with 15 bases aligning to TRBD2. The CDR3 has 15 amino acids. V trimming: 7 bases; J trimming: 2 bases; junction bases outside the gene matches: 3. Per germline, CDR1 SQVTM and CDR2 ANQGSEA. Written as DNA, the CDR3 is TGCAGCGCCGGGACTAGCGGGAGGCCCTACAATGAGCAGTTCTTC. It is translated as CSAGTSGRPYNEQFF.

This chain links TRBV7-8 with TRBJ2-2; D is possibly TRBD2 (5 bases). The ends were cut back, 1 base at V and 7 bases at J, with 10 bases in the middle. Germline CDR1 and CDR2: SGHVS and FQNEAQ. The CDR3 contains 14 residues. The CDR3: CASSLGGLNGELFF. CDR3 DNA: TGTGCCAGCAGCTTAGGCGGGTTGAACGGGGAGCTGTTTTTT.

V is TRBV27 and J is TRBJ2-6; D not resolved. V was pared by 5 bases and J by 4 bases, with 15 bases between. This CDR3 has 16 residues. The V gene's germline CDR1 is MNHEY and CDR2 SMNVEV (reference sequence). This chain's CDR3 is CASSAQGVLGANVLTF. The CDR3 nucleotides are TGTGCCAGCAGTGCCCAAGGTGTTTTGGGGGCCAACGTCCTGACTTTC.

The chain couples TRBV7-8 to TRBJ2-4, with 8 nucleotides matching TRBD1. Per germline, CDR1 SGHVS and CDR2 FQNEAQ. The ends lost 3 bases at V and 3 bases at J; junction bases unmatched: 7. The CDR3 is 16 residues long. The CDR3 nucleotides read TGTGCCAGCAGCTTCAAACAGGGGGTGGACAAAAACATTCAGTACTTC. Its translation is CASSFKQGVDKNIQYF.

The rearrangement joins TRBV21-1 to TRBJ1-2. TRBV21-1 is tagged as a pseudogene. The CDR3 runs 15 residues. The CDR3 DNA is TGTGCCAGCAGCGACGTAAGGGTGGAGGTGAGTGGCTACACCTTC. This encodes CASSDVRVEVSGYTF.